The source of this T cell receptor (beta chain) is a study of blood T cell repertoires in COVID-19. This clone was found a few times. There are 15 residues in the CDR3. Germline V gene sequence: CDR1 WSHSY, CDR2 SAAADI. V lost 2 bases and J 9 bases, leaving 18 bases between the germline ends. This table comes from immunoSEQ multiplex PCR, and its TCRdb copy is limited to in-frame clones, with some not included. The data contain about 210,000 clones, about 83% of them singletons. Sample: peripheral blood. The TCR was taken from a man aged 50 to 60 with active or convalescent COVID-19. This chain uses TRBV10-2 with TRBJ2-3, with TRBD2 as a possible D gene (6 bases). CDR3 sequence: CASSETLAGPSTQYF. The DNA for the CDR3 is TGCGCCAGCAGTGAGACCTTGGCGGGACCCTCGACGCAGTATTTT.